These 10 T cell receptor beta chains share one sample of origin, sequenced in a study of T-cell reconstitution after alpha-beta-depleted transplantation in children. Preparing the TCRbeta library involved the use of unique molecular identifiers. TCRdb fed the PCR reads into MiXCR, producing one record per CDR3 protein. The repertoire includes some 120,000 distinct CDR3 sequences, over 9% of them detected once, and less than 40% sits in the top ten. The input for sequencing was PBMCs, taken before TCRalphabeta/CD19-depleted stem cell transplant. These receptors originate from a boy between 2 and 15 years old with acute lymphoblastic leukemia, due to receive a stem cell transplant.

The rearrangement uses TRBV5-1 and TRBJ2-1; the D is unclear. The CDR3 has 13 residues. V was cut by 2 bases and J by 9 bases, with 12 bases left in between. The germline gives CDR1 SGHRS, CDR2 YFSETQ. For the CDR3, the DNA is TGCGCCAGCAGCTTATACTGGAGCCCTGAGCAGTTCTTC. Its translation: CASSLYWSPEQFF.

In this sample, this clonotype turned up a few times. V is TRBV14 and J is TRBJ2-3; the D is unclear. The CDR3 has 13 amino acids. V lost 4 bases, J lost 6 bases, and 11 bases lay in between. Germline CDR1 SGHDN, CDR2 FVKESK. CDR3 in amino acids: CASSPVGGDTQYF. The CDR3 nucleotides read TGTGCCAGCAGCCCAGTCGGTGGGGATACGCAGTATTTT.

This clonotype was seen a handful of times. The chain recombines TRBV7-8 with TRBJ2-7; a possible D gene is TRBD1 (6 bases). The V end was cut by 2 bases, the J end by 1 base, with 12 bases between. Germline V gene sequence: CDR1 SGHVS, CDR2 FQNEAQ. The CDR3 consists of 15 residues. The chain's CDR3 is CASSLRQVVSYEQYF. DNA of the CDR3: TGTGCCAGCAGCTTAAGACAGGTGGTTTCCTACGAGCAGTACTTC.

This clonotype was detected a few times. The gene calls are TRBV21-1 and TRBJ2-3; the listed D gene, TRBD1, was not tested against the DNA. TRBV21-1 is deemed a pseudogene. This CDR3 is built from 15 residues. The DNA for the CDR3 is TGTGCCAGCAGCGGGGACAGACAAAGCACAGATACGCAGTATTTT. This gives the protein CASSGDRQSTDTQYF.

The gene calls are TRBV6-1 and TRBJ2-3; D gene unclear. The CDR3 is 13 residues long. The ends were cut back, 2 bases at V and 5 bases at J, with 8 bases in the middle. CDR1 is MNHNS, CDR2 SASEGT, per germline. CDR3 nucleotides: TGTGCCAGCAGTGAACATAGTATAGATACGCAGTATTTT. It translates to CASSEHSIDTQYF.

This clonotype was detected ten times or more. This chain links TRBV20-1 with TRBJ2-7, with D perhaps matching TRBD2 (5 bases). Germline CDR1 reads DFQATT; CDR2 reads SNEGSKA (reference sequence). Trimming cost V 6 bases and J 3 bases, with 21 bases left between them. This CDR3 spans 15 amino acids. Written as DNA, the CDR3 is TGCAGTGCCCGCAGGAAAAACTCGGGAAGCTACGAGCAGTACTTC. Protein: CSARRKNSGSYEQYF.

The rearrangement links TRBV20-1 to TRBJ2-1; D not resolved. The germline V gene encodes CDR1 DFQATT and CDR2 SNEGSKA (reference sequence). The length of the CDR3 is 12 residues. In nucleotides, the CDR3 is TGCAGACTACAGAGCTCCTACAATGAGCAGTTCTTC. It translates to CRLQSSYNEQFF.

This chain connects TRBV24-1 to TRBJ2-7, with D possibly matching TRBD1 (6 bases). Germline loops: CDR1 KGHDR, CDR2 SFDVKD. The CDR3 runs 15 residues. The V and J ends lost 2 bases and 3 bases respectively, with 13 bases between them. CDR3 sequence reads: CATSDSGRGGYEQYF. The CDR3 region has the DNA TGTGCCACCAGTGATTCCGGTAGAGGGGGCTACGAGCAGTACTTC.

This clonotype came up many times. The V gene is TRBV12-3 or TRBV12-4, the J gene TRBJ1-1, with D uncertain. The CDR3 spans 13 residues. V gave up 4 bases and J gave up 1 base, with 7 bases separating them. CDR3 amino acids: CASSWAANTEAFF. DNA of the CDR3: TGTGCCAGCAGTTGGGCCGCGAACACTGAAGCTTTCTTT.

This clonotype was recorded many times. The rearrangement uses TRBV12-3 or TRBV12-4 and TRBJ1-2, with no clear D. V was cut by 5 bases and J by 0 bases, with 4 bases left in between. This CDR3 has 12 amino acids. CDR3 protein: CASSQTNYGYTF. The CDR3, as DNA: TGTGCCAGCAGTCAGACTAACTATGGCTACACCTTC.